This T cell receptor (beta chain) was obtained from a study of human versus mouse CDR3 diversity and MHC coevolution. Sequencing used immunoSEQ multiplex PCR; TCRdb keeps in-frame clones, though not all of them. This sample has tens of thousands of clones; approximately 94% occur once, and the top ten carry approximately 17%. Study findings and constraints: Clonal inequality was lowest in two of the three human donors.

Naive CD4 T cells, CD45RO-negative and CD62L-positive, were flow-sorted from PBMCs. Points on this clone: The antigen is undetermined.

Per germline, CDR1 MNHEY and CDR2 SVGAGI. This CDR3 has 16 amino acids. The junction had 11 bases not matched to a gene; V was cut back by 4 bases and J by 4 bases. Sequencing input: naive CD4+ T cells from blood. Subset denoted: CD45RO-negative CD62L-positive naive CD4 T cells. The chain links TRBV6-5 to TRBJ2-7; 9 positions match TRBD1. The clonotype originates from a person between 55 and 69 years old in good health. This CDR3 reads CASSSLLDRGKYEQYF. The CDR3 bases are TGTGCCAGCAGTTCTTTGCTGGACAGGGGAAAGTACGAGCAGTACTTC.